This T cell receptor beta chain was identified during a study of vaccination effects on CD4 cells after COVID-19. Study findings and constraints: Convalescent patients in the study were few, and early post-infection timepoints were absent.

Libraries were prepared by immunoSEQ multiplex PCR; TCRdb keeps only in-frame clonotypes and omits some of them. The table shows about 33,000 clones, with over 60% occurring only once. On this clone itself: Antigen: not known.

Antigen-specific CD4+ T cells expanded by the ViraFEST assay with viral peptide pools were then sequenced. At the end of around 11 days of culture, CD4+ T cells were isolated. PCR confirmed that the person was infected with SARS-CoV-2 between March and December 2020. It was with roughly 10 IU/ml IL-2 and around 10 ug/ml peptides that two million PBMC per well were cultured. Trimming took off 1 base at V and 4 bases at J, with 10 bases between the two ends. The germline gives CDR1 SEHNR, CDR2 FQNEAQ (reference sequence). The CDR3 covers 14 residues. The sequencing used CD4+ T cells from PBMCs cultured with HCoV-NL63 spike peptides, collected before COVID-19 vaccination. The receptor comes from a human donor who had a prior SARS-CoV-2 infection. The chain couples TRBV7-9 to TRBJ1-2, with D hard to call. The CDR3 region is CASSLVARPYGYTF. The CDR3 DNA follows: TGTGCCAGCAGCTTAGTGGCCAGACCCTATGGCTACACCTTC.